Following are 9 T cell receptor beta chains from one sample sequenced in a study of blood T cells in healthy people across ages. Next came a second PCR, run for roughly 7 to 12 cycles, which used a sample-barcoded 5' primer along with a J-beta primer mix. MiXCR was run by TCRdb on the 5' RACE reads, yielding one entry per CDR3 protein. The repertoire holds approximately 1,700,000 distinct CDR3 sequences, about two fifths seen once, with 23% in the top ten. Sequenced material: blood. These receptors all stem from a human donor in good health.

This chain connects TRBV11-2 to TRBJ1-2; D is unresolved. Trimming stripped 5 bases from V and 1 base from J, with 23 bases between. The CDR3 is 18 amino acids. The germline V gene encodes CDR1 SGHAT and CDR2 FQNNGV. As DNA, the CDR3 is TGTGCCAGCAGCACCCTCACGACCACTCTACAGCGTAACTATGGCTACACCTTC. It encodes CASSTLTTTLQRNYGYTF.

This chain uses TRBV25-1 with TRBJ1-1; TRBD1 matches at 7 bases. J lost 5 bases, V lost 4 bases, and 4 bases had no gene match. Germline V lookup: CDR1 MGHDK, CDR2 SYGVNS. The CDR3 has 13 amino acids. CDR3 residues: CASSAPQGTEAFF. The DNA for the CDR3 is TGTGCCAGCAGTGCCCCACAGGGGACTGAAGCTTTCTTT.

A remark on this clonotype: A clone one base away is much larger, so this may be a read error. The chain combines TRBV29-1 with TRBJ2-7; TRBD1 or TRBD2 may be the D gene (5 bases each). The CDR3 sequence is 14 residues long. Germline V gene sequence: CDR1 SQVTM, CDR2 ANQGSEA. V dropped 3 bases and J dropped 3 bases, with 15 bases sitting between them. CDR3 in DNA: TGCAGCGTTGACACCGGGGCAGGGAACTACGAGCAGTACTTC. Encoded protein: CSVDTGAGNYEQYF.

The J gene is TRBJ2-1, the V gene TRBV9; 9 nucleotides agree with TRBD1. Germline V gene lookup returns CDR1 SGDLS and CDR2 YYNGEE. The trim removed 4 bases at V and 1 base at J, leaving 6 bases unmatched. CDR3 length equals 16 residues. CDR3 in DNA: TGTGCCAGCAGCTTAACAGGGGGCAAGTCCTACAATGAGCAGTTCTTC. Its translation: CASSLTGGKSYNEQFF.

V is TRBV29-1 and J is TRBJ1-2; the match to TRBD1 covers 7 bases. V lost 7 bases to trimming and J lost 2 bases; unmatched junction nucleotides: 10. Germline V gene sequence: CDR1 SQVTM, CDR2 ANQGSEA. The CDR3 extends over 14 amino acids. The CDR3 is CSDRTGTLNYGYTF. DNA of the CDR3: TGCAGCGACCGGACAGGAACCTTAAACTATGGCTACACCTTC.

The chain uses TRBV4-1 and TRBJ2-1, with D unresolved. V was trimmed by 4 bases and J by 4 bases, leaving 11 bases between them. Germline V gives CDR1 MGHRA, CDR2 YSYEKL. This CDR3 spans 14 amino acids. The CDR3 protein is CASSPTSNYNEQFF. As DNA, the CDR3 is TGCGCCAGCAGCCCAACCAGCAATTACAATGAGCAGTTCTTC.

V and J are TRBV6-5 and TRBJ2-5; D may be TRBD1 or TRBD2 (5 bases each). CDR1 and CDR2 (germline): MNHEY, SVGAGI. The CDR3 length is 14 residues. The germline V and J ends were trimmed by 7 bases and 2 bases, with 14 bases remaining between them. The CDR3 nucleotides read TGTGCCAGCACCTACCGTGGGGGACAAGAGACCCAGTACTTC. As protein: CASTYRGGQETQYF.

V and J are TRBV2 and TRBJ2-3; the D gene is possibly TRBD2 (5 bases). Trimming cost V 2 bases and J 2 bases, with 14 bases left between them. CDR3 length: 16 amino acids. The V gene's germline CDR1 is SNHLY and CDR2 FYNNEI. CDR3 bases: TGTGCCAGCAGTGAACCCGACTACCCACTCACAGATACGCAGTATTTT. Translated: CASSEPDYPLTDTQYF.

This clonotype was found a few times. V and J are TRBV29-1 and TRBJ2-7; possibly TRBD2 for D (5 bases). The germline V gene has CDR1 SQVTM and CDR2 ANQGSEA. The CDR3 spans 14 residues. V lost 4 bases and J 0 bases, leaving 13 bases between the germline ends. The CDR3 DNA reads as TGCAGCGTTGGTAGCGACACATCCTCCTACGAGCAGTACTTC. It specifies CSVGSDTSSYEQYF.